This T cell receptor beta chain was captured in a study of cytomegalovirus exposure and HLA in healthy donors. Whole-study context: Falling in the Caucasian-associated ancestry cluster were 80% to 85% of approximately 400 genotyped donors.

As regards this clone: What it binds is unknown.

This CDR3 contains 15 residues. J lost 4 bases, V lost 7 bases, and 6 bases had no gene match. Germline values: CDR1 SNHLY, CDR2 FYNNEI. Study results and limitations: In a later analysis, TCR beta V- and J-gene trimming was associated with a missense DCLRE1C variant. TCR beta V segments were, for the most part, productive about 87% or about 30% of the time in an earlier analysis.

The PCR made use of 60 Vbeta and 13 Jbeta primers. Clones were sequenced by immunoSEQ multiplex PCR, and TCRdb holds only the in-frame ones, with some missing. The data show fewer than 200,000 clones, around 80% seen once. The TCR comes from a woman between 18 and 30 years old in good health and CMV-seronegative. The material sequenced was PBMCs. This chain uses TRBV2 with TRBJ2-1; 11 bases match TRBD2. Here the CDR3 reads CASITSGSLYNEQFF. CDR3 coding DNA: TGTGCCAGCATTACTAGCGGGAGTTTATACAATGAGCAGTTCTTC.